One and the same sample provided the 18 T cell receptor beta chains below, sequenced in a study of T cells in localized non-small cell lung cancer. The assay was immunoSEQ multiplex PCR, and TCRdb's table has in-frame clones only and misses some. This sample has around 8,000 clones, with about 93% found just once. The input for sequencing was peripheral blood, taken before any cancer treatment. The receptors come from a woman aged 35 to 70 with stage I lung adenocarcinoma.

Of note for this clone: The limits of the CDR3 on the DNA are not certain, so only TCRdb's listed CDR3 is given. The chain carries TRBV1 and TRBJ1-2. TRBV1 is deemed a pseudogene. 16 amino acids form the CDR3, both terminal residues included. The CDR3 protein is CTSSYCCLRKTYGYTF.

V and J are TRBV15 and TRBJ2-5, with 16 bases aligning to TRBD2. CDR1 and CDR2 from the germline V gene are LNHNV and YYDKDF (reference sequence). The CDR3 is 18 residues long. The V gene end was trimmed by 2 bases and the J gene end by 4 bases; junction bases not matched to a gene: 7. The CDR3 DNA reads TGTGCCACCAGCAGAATGGGACTAGCGGGAGGGAGGGTAGAGACCCAGTACTTC. Translated: CATSRMGLAGGRVETQYF.

V is TRBV6-6 and J is TRBJ1-4; the D is unclear. V lost 8 bases and J lost 12, with 13 bases in between. Germline V gene lookup returns CDR1 MNHNY and CDR2 SVGAGI (reference sequence). The CDR3 runs to 11 residues. Here the CDR3 reads CASSLRFELFF. The CDR3 DNA follows: TGTGCCAGCTCTTTACGATTCGAACTGTTTTTT.

The chain combines TRBV18 with TRBJ2-5; D tentatively reads TRBD1 or TRBD2 (7 bases each). Germline CDR1 and CDR2: KGHSH and LQKENI. Trimming removed 0 bases at V and 10 bases at J, with 12 bases between. This CDR3 comprises 13 residues. The CDR3 DNA sequence: TGTGCCAGCTCACCACCGGGACAGCGGGACCAGTACTTC. Translating gives CASSPPGQRDQYF.

This clone has a handful of counts. Distinct nucleotide sequences in the sample also encode this CDR3. This sequence joins TRBV7-9 and TRBJ2-5; D call uncertain. V was cut by 4 bases and J by 1 base, with 7 bases left in between. The CDR3 sequence is 13 residues long. The germline CDR1 and CDR2 sequences are SEHNR and FQNEAQ (reference sequence). The CDR3 nucleotides are TGTGCCAGCAGCTCGGGTCCCCAAGAGACCCAGTACTTC. Protein sequence: CASSSGPQETQYF.

V and J are TRBV18 and TRBJ1-2; no clear D. V gave up 2 bases and J gave up 2 bases, with 6 bases separating them. Germline CDR1 is KGHSH and CDR2 is LQKENI. This CDR3 has 13 amino acids. The CDR3 region is CASSPEQNYGYTF. In DNA, the CDR3 is TGTGCCAGCTCACCAGAACAGAACTATGGCTACACCTTC.

The rearrangement uses TRBV5-1 and TRBJ1-4; D not resolved. Deletions cut 0 bases from V and 0 bases from J, with 3 bases between. The germline V gene has CDR1 SGHRS and CDR2 YFSETQ. The CDR3 extends over 14 amino acids. The CDR3 region is CASSLATTNEKLFF. As DNA, the CDR3 is TGCGCCAGCAGCTTGGCCACAACTAATGAAAAACTGTTTTTT.

CDR3 in amino acids: CASSTQGRRPGHNEQFF. The CDR3 bases are TGTGCCAGTAGTACTCAGGGACGGCGCCCGGGGCACAATGAGCAGTTCTTC. The J gene is TRBJ2-1, the V gene TRBV19; D may match TRBD1 or TRBD2 (5 bases each). The ends were cut back, 4 bases at V and 5 bases at J, with 21 bases in the middle. CDR1 and CDR2 from the germline V gene are LNHDA and SQIVND (reference sequence). This CDR3 comprises 17 residues. Using reference TRBV19 and TRBJ2-1 for the parts outside the CDR3, the full variable domain is DGGITQSPKYLFRKEGQNVTLSCEQNLNHDAMYWYRQDPGQGLRLIYYSQIVNDFQKGDIAEGYSVSREKKESFPLTVTSAQKNPTAFYLCASSTQGRRPGHNEQFFGPGTRLTVL.

The chain employs TRBV5-1 and TRBJ1-5; 7 nucleotides align to TRBD1. Germline CDR1 SGHRS, CDR2 YFSETQ. CDR3 length equals 15 residues. The ends lost 0 bases at V and 6 bases at J; junction bases unmatched: 6. The CDR3 DNA reads as TGCGCCAGCAGCTTGGGACAGGGCACAAGTCAGCCCCAGCATTTT. This encodes CASSLGQGTSQPQHF.

The V call is TRBV2, the J call TRBJ2-5; 7 bases are a match to TRBD1. Unmatched junction bases numbered 6, after V lost 3 bases and J lost 2 bases. This CDR3 has 15 amino acids. The germline CDR1 and CDR2 sequences are SNHLY and FYNNEI. CDR3 amino acids: CASSDGTELQETQYF. CDR3 in DNA: TGTGCCAGCAGTGATGGGACAGAGCTTCAAGAGACCCAGTACTTC.

V and J are TRBV6-5 and TRBJ1-3, with D unresolved. This CDR3 is 15 amino acids long. Trimming shortened V by 2 bases and J by 0 bases, and 8 bases separated the two germline ends. CDR1 is MNHEY and CDR2 is SVGAGI in the germline V gene. This CDR3 reads CASSYTHHSGNTIYF. CDR3 in DNA: TGTGCCAGCAGTTACACCCATCACTCTGGAAACACCATATATTTT.

The DNA for the CDR3 is TGTGCCAGCAGTTTATGGGGGTCGGGGGGACAATCCCACGAGCAGTACTTC. Translating it yields CASSLWGSGGQSHEQYF. V usage is TRBV27 and J usage is TRBJ2-7; a weak D match, TRBD2 (7 bases). Trimming pared 1 base from V and 5 bases from J, leaving 21 bases between. CDR1 and CDR2 (germline): MNHEY, SMNVEV (reference sequence). CDR3 length equals 17 residues.

The gene calls are TRBV5-1 and TRBJ2-5; 12 nucleotides align to TRBD2. This CDR3 is built from 18 residues. From germline, CDR1 is SGHRS and CDR2 YFSETQ. With V trimmed by 1 base and J by 2 bases, 9 bases remained unmatched. For the CDR3, the DNA is TGCGCCAGCAGCTTGAGGGTAGCTAGCGGGAGGGTTCAAGAGACCCAGTACTTC. Amino acids: CASSLRVASGRVQETQYF. Full variable domain (rest looked up from reference TRBV5-1 and TRBJ2-5): KAGVTQTPRYLIKTRGQQVTLSCSPISGHRSVSWYQQTPGQGLQFLFEYFSETQRNKGNFPGRFSGRQFSNSRSEMNVSTLELGDSALYLCASSLRVASGRVQETQYFGPGTRLLVL.

The chain combines TRBV7-6 with TRBJ1-3, with a weak D call TRBD1 (5 bases). The V end was cut by 5 bases, the J end by 0 bases, with 17 bases between. Germline V gene lookup returns CDR1 SGHVS and CDR2 FNYEAQ. The CDR3 is 17 residues long. CDR3 in amino acids: CASSPITDRPSGNTIYF. As DNA, the CDR3 is TGTGCCAGCAGCCCTATAACAGACAGACCCTCTGGAAACACCATATATTTT.

This rearrangement joins TRBV16 to TRBJ1-3; D unclear. This CDR3 is built from 15 residues. V lost 4 bases and J lost 0, with 10 bases in between. Germline V gene data show CDR1 as KGHSY and CDR2 as FQNENV. This chain's CDR3 is CASSPRPDSGNTIYF. DNA for the CDR3: TGTGCCAGCAGCCCCCGCCCAGACTCTGGAAACACCATATATTTT.

The chain combines TRBV19 with TRBJ1-4; weak D call: TRBD1 (5 bases). CDR1 is LNHDA, CDR2 SQIVND, per germline (reference sequence). The length of the CDR3 is 13 residues. V lost 5 bases, J lost 8 bases, and 12 bases lay in between. The CDR3 protein is CASSLQGREKLFF. The CDR3 bases are TGTGCCAGTAGTCTCCAGGGCCGGGAAAAACTGTTTTTT.

The chain recombines TRBV5-1 with TRBJ1-1; perhaps TRBD1 as D (5 bases). Per germline, CDR1 SGHRS and CDR2 YFSETQ. Between the trimmed V and J ends, which lost 0 bases and 4 bases, there was a span of 10 bases. The CDR3 is made up of 14 amino acids. The CDR3 DNA reads TGCGCCAGCAGCTTGGTAGGGGAGGGCACTGAAGCTTTCTTT. Translated, it gives CASSLVGEGTEAFF.

The count of this clone is one. V usage is TRBV6-1 and J usage is TRBJ2-7; perhaps TRBD1 as D (5 bases). V was pared by 6 bases and J by 5 bases, with 20 bases between. The CDR3 is 15 residues long. Germline CDR1 and CDR2: MNHNS and SASEGT. Here the CDR3 reads CASRTDRPSYHEQYF. The CDR3 DNA reads as TGTGCCAGCAGAACCGACAGACCCTCCTACCACGAGCAGTACTTC.